This passage covers 17 T cell receptor beta chains from one sample sequenced in a study of shared T cell receptors in the human thymus. The table came from immunoSEQ multiplex PCR; TCRdb's copy has only in-frame clones and leaves some out. The sample holds 640,000 or so clones, more than 70% seen once. This same sample was also taken into another study, of human thymus T cells.

The sequenced sample was thymocytes. Source of these receptors: a boy less than two years old with a congenital heart defect.

The rearrangement joins TRBV7-2 to TRBJ1-4; D gene ambiguous. The V gene's germline CDR1 is SGHTA and CDR2 FQGNSA. There are 14 residues in the CDR3. Trimming removed 4 bases from V and 5 bases from J, with 11 bases in between. CDR3 in amino acids: CASSSGIINEKLFF. Here the CDR3 DNA reads TGTGCCAGCAGCTCGGGGATTATAAATGAAAAACTGTTTTTT.

This clone showed up just once. The V and J genes are TRBV4-3 and TRBJ2-3, with 7 bases lining up with TRBD2. The CDR3 extends over 17 amino acids. Looked up from germline, CDR1 is LGHNA and CDR2 is YSLEER. Trimming removed 0 bases from V and 4 bases from J; junction bases left unmatched: 10. Here the CDR3 reads CASSQEYRTRNADTQYF. The CDR3 region has the DNA TGCGCCAGCAGCCAAGAGTATAGGACTAGGAACGCAGATACGCAGTATTTT.

The V and J genes are TRBV2 and TRBJ1-1; D may be TRBD1 (6 bases). Germline CDR1 and CDR2: SNHLY and FYNNEI. The V end lost 1 base, the J end lost 5 bases, and 20 bases lay between the germline ends. The CDR3 length is 17 residues. As DNA, the CDR3 is TGTGCCAGCAGTGAAGAGGACAGCGGAGTGGAAGTGACTGAAGCTTTCTTT. It yields the protein CASSEEDSGVEVTEAFF.

This clone was detected once. The rearrangement joins TRBV9 to TRBJ2-1; TRBD2 matches 7 bases. The CDR3 runs 16 residues. The junction had 15 bases not matched to a gene; V was cut back by 4 bases and J by 8 bases. CDR1 and CDR2 from the germline V gene are SGDLS and YYNGEE. The CDR3, as DNA: TGTGCCAGCAGCCCGAAGAGGGCGGGAGCGAGTGATGAGCAGTTCTTC. Translating gives CASSPKRAGASDEQFF.

V gene TRBV18 combines with J gene TRBJ1-3; D gene unclear. This CDR3 is 14 amino acids long. V lost 6 bases, J lost 4 bases, and 13 bases lay in between. Germline V gene lookup returns CDR1 KGHSH and CDR2 LQKENI. Here the CDR3 DNA reads TGTGCCAGCTCCACTAGAGATTGCGGAAACACCATATATTTT. Protein sequence: CASSTRDCGNTIYF.

This clone has only a few counts. Other DNA sequences in this sample translate to the same CDR3. This rearrangement joins TRBV4-3 to TRBJ2-6; D may be TRBD2 (5 bases). This CDR3 is 16 amino acids long. Trimming left V 0 bases short and J 2 bases short, with 8 bases between. Germline V gene lookup returns CDR1 LGHNA and CDR2 YSLEER. The CDR3 coding sequence is TGCGCCAGCAGCCAAGATCTGGGAGCTGGGGCCAACGTCCTGACTTTC. Protein product: CASSQDLGAGANVLTF.

This clone showed up just once. The chain uses TRBV15 and TRBJ2-2, with 7 bases aligning to TRBD1. Trimming at V came to 4 bases and at J to 6 bases, leaving 11 bases not matched to a gene. This CDR3 region has 16 residues. In germline, CDR1 is LNHNV, CDR2 YYDKDF (reference sequence). The CDR3 DNA is TGTGCCACCAGCACGAGAAGACAGGGCCCCGCCGGGGAGCTGTTTTTT. Amino acid sequence: CATSTRRQGPAGELFF.

J is TRBJ2-1 and V is TRBV7-6; 14 bases agree with TRBD2. V lost 5 bases, J lost 15 bases, and 12 bases stayed unmatched. Per germline, CDR1 SGHVS and CDR2 FNYEAQ. The CDR3 extends over 15 amino acids. The chain's CDR3 is CASSPRLAGGPRRFF. CDR3 nucleotides: TGTGCCAGCAGCCCCCGACTAGCGGGAGGGCCGCGGCGGTTCTTC.

The rearrangement links TRBV12-2 to TRBJ1-4. TRBV12-2 is given as a pseudogene. The CDR3 is 14 residues long. This chain's CDR3 is CASRFRGGGEKLFF. CDR3 nucleotides: TGTGCAAGTCGCTTCAGGGGCGGGGGTGAAAAACTGTTTTTT.

The J gene is TRBJ1-1, the V gene TRBV14; a possible D gene is TRBD1 (5 bases). The CDR3 spans 14 residues. Germline-derived CDR1 and CDR2 are SGHDN and FVKESK. V was clipped by 2 bases and J by 2 bases, with 9 bases between them. CDR3 amino acids: CASSQLRVNTEAFF. The CDR3 bases are TGTGCCAGCAGCCAACTCAGGGTAAACACTGAAGCTTTCTTT.

The rearrangement joins TRBV2 to TRBJ1-1, with 10 bases aligning to TRBD1. Germline trimming cut 6 bases from V and 8 bases from J; bases unmatched to any gene: 3. Germline-derived CDR1 and CDR2 are SNHLY and FYNNEI. CDR3 length: 12 residues. The CDR3: CASSEDRGEAFF. The CDR3 nucleotides are TGTGCCAGCAGCGAGGACAGGGGGGAAGCTTTCTTT.

The V and J genes are TRBV7-2 and TRBJ2-1; D uncertain. V lost 4 bases, J lost 9 bases, and 7 bases lay in between. This CDR3 has 11 residues. Germline lookup yields CDR1 SGHTA and CDR2 FQGNSA. The CDR3 DNA sequence: TGTGCCAGCAGCTCCCTCAGTGAGCAGTTCTTC. This gives the protein CASSSLSEQFF.

A note on this clone: One end of the junction does not line up with germline, which may come from a read error. The rearrangement joins TRBV6-6 to TRBJ2-1; no reliable D call. Germline V gene lookup returns CDR1 MNHNY and CDR2 SVGAGI (reference sequence). The CDR3 covers 14 residues. CDR3 amino acids: CAGSPRGTSNEQFF. The CDR3 nucleotides read TGTGCCGGCAGTCCCCGCGGTACCTCCAATGAGCAGTTCTTC.

This chain joins TRBV5-1 and TRBJ2-5; a possible D gene is TRBD1 (6 bases). V was shortened by 4 bases and J by 5 bases, with 18 bases between the two germline ends. The CDR3 contains 15 residues. CDR1 SGHRS and CDR2 YFSETQ come from the germline V gene. This CDR3 is CASSLRQGLGETQYF. The CDR3 nucleotides read TGCGCCAGCAGCCTACGTCAGGGGCTAGGGGAGACCCAGTACTTC.

The genes are TRBV5-1 and TRBJ2-5; 9 nucleotides agree with TRBD2. Trimming cost V 9 bases and J 4 bases; bases outside gene matches: 7. The CDR3 extends over 13 amino acids. Germline lookup yields CDR1 SGHRS and CDR2 YFSETQ. The CDR3 loop is CATPGLALETQYF. The CDR3 nucleotides read TGCGCCACCCCGGGACTAGCACTAGAGACCCAGTACTTC. Drawing the rest from reference TRBV5-1 and TRBJ2-5, the complete variable domain is KAGVTQTPRYLIKTRGQQVTLSCSPISGHRSVSWYQQTPGQGLQFLFEYFSETQRNKGNFPGRFSGRQFSNSRSEMNVSTLELGDSALYLCATPGLALETQYFGPGTRLLVL.

The sample holds one count of this clone. The chain carries TRBV10-1 and TRBJ2-5, with 8 bases that match TRBD2. Germline assignment: CDR1 WNHNN and CDR2 SYGVQD (reference sequence). V lost 5 bases and J lost 2; bases outside the gene matches: 4. The CDR3 length is 14 residues. The CDR3 sequence is CASSLAGPQETQYF. The CDR3 region has the DNA TGCGCCAGCAGTTTAGCGGGGCCACAAGAGACCCAGTACTTC.

The chain has TRBV28 and TRBJ2-2; 8 bases map to TRBD2. Germline loops: CDR1 MDHEN, CDR2 SYDVKM. The junction had 14 bases not matched to a gene; V was cut back by 7 bases and J by 4 bases. The CDR3 sequence is 17 residues long. CDR3 DNA: TGTGCCAGCATTTGGACTAGCACGGAACTTGGCACCGGGGAGCTGTTTTTT. Translating gives CASIWTSTELGTGELFF.